In its sample, the clone carrying this TCR beta chain was seen many times. The data derive from a study of response to subunit inactivated influenza vaccine. From the RT-PCR reads, TCRdb called clonotypes with MiXCR, one entry per CDR3 protein. This table holds 450,000 to 600,000 distinct CDR3 sequences, more than 7% found once. Looked up from germline, CDR1 is SGHRS and CDR2 is YFSETQ. The V end was cut by 0 bases, the J end by 6 bases, with 16 bases between. This CDR3 comprises 15 residues. Here the sequenced sample was PBMCs from blood, taken less than 30 months after vaccination. The sequence derives from a man between 50 and 70 years old who received an inactivated influenza vaccine. The chain combines TRBV5-1 with TRBJ2-7; D gene ambiguous. The CDR3 loop reads CASSLAGNPPGEQYF. The CDR3 nucleotides are TGCGCCAGCAGCTTGGCGGGTAACCCTCCCGGCGAGCAGTACTTC.